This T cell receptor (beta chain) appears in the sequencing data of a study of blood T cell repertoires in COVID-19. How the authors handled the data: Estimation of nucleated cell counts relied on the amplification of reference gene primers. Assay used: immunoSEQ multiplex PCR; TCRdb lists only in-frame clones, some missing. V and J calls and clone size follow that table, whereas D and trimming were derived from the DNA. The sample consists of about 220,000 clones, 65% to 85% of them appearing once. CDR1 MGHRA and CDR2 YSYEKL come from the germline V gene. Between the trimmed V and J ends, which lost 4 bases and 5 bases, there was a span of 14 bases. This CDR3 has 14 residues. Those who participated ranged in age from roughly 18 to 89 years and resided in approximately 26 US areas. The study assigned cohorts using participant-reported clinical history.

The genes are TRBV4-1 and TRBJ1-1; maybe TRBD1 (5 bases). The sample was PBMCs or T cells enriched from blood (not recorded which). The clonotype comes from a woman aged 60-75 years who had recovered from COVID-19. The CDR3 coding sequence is TGCGCCAGCAGCCTGATGACGGGGGAGACTGAAGCTTTCTTT. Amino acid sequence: CASSLMTGETEAFF.